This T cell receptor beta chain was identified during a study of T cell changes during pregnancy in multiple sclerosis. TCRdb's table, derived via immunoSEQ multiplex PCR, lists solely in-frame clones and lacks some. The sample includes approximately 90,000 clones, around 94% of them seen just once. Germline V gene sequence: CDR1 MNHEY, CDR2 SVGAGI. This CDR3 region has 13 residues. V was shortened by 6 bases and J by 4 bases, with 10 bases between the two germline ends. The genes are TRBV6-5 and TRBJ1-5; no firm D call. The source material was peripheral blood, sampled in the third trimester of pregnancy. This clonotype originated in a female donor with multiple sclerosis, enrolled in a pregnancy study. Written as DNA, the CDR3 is TGTGCCAGCAGCCCCGACTATAATCAGCCCCAGCATTTT. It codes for CASSPDYNQPQHF.